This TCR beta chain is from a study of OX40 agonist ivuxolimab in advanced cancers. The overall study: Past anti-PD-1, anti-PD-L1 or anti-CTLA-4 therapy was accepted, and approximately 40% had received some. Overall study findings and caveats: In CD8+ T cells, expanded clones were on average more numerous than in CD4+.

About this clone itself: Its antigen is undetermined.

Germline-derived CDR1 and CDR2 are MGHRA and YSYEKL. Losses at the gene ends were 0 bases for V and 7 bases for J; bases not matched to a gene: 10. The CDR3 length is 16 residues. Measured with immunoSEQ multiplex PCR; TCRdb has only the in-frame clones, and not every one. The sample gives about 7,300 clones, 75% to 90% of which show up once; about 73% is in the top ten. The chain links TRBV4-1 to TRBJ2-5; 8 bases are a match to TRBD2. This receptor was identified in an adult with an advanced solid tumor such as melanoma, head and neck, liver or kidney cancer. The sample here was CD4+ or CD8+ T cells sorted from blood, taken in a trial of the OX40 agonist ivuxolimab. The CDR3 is CASSQDKAGASGTQYF. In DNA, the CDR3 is TGCGCCAGCAGCCAAGATAAAGCGGGGGCCAGTGGGACCCAGTACTTC.